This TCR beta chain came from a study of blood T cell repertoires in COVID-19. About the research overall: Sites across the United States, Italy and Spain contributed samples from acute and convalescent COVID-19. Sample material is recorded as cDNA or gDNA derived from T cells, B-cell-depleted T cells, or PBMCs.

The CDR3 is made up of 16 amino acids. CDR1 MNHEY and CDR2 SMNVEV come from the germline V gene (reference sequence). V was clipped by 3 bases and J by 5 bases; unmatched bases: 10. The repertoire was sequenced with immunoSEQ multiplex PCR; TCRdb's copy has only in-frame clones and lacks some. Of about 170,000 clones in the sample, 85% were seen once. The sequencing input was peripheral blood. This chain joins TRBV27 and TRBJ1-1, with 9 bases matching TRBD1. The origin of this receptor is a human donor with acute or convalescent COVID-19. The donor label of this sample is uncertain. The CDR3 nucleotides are TGTGCCAGCAGTTTGAGGGGGTACAGGGGGCAAACTGAAGCTTTCTTT. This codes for CASSLRGYRGQTEAFF.